Following are 24 T cell receptor beta chains from one sample sequenced in a study of shared clonotypes between healthy human individuals. Assay: immunoSEQ multiplex PCR; the TCRdb copy retains only in-frame clones and omits some. This sample has about 480,000 clones, with approximately 79% found just once. Sequencing input: PBMCs. These TCRs come from a woman aged 40 to 55 in good health. Some clones in this sample may be carry-over from other donors' samples.

The chain links TRBV7-8 to TRBJ1-5; D is uncertain. Germline CDR1 and CDR2: SGHVS and FQNEAQ. V gave up 0 bases and J gave up 7 bases, with 7 bases separating them. The CDR3 sequence is 13 residues long. The CDR3 nucleotides are TGTGCCAGCAGCTTAGCGAGGGTCCAGCCCCAGCATTTT. Residues: CASSLARVQPQHF.

The chain uses TRBV28 and TRBJ1-5; the match to TRBD1 covers 8 bases. The CDR3 loop spans 17 amino acids. In germline, CDR1 is MDHEN, CDR2 SYDVKM. V lost 6 bases to trimming and J lost 3 bases; unmatched junction nucleotides: 13. This CDR3 is CASSLRKTGVLNQPQHF. The CDR3 DNA reads as TGTGCCAGCAGCCTACGGAAGACAGGGGTTCTCAATCAGCCCCAGCATTTT.

V is TRBV9 and J is TRBJ2-3; 8 positions match TRBD2. After removal of 2 bases from V and 4 bases from J, the junction contained 6 bases not matched to a gene. The germline gives CDR1 SGDLS, CDR2 YYNGEE. This CDR3 spans 15 amino acids. In nucleotides, the CDR3 is TGTGCCAGCAGCGTTGGACGGGGGGGCGCAGATACGCAGTATTTT. Residues: CASSVGRGGADTQYF. The full variable domain, rest sourced from reference TRBV9 and TRBJ2-3, is DSGVTQTPKHLITATGQRVTLRCSPRSGDLSVYWYQQSLDQGLQFLIQYYNGEERAKGNILERFSAQQFPDLHSELNLSSLELGDSALYFCASSVGRGGADTQYFGPGTRLTVL.

This clone came up once. The chain couples TRBV19 to TRBJ2-3; D is perhaps TRBD1 or TRBD2 (5 bases each). The CDR3 is made up of 16 amino acids. In germline, CDR1 is LNHDA, CDR2 SQIVND (reference sequence). V shed 7 bases and J shed 0 bases, with 17 bases lying between them. The DNA for the CDR3 is TGTGCCAGTAATCAGGGACCCACTTTAAGCACAGATACGCAGTATTTT. Encoded protein: CASNQGPTLSTDTQYF.

The rearrangement uses TRBV18 and TRBJ1-1, with D perhaps matching TRBD1 (5 bases). This CDR3 is built from 16 residues. V lost 4 bases to trimming and J lost 1 base, with 16 bases between them. Germline lookup yields CDR1 KGHSH and CDR2 LQKENI. CDR3 sequence: CASSLTGGSGNTEAFF. Here the CDR3 DNA reads TGTGCCAGCTCACTAACAGGTGGTAGTGGGAACACTGAAGCTTTCTTT.

Comments on this clone: The same CDR3 can be traced to other DNA sequences in this sample. V usage is TRBV7-9 and J usage is TRBJ2-2, with TRBD2 matching over 7 bases. V trimming: 2 bases; J trimming: 0 bases; junction bases outside the gene matches: 0. Germline lookup yields CDR1 SEHNR and CDR2 FQNEAQ (reference sequence). The CDR3 is 15 amino acids. The CDR3 sequence is CASSLRGANTGELFF. DNA of the CDR3: TGTGCCAGCAGCTTACGGGGGGCGAACACCGGGGAGCTGTTTTTT.

This clone has a single count. V usage is TRBV19 and J usage is TRBJ2-1, with D possibly TRBD2 on 5 matching bases. Trimming pared 7 bases from V and 4 bases from J, leaving 17 bases between. This CDR3 comprises 15 residues. Germline-derived CDR1 and CDR2 are LNHDA and SQIVND (reference sequence). The CDR3 here is CASTSSEGRYNEQFF. The CDR3 DNA reads as TGTGCCAGTACCTCTAGTGAGGGTCGATACAATGAGCAGTTCTTC. The full variable domain, with the rest looked up from reference TRBV19 and TRBJ2-1, is DGGITQSPKYLFRKEGQNVTLSCEQNLNHDAMYWYRQDPGQGLRLIYYSQIVNDFQKGDIAEGYSVSREKKESFPLTVTSAQKNPTAFYLCASTSSEGRYNEQFFGPGTRLTVL.

CDR3 amino acids: CASSGSGTSPGTQYF. CDR3 coding DNA: TGTGCCAGCAGTGGATCCGGGACTAGCCCTGGGACGCAGTATTTT. J is TRBJ2-3 and V is TRBV27; 9 bases align to TRBD2. Germline-derived CDR1 and CDR2 are MNHEY and SMNVEV (reference sequence). The junction had 12 bases not matched to a gene; V was cut back by 5 bases and J by 9 bases. There are 15 residues in the CDR3.

V and J are TRBV9 and TRBJ2-1, with TRBD2 matching over 13 bases. Germline V CDR1 and CDR2: SGDLS, YYNGEE. Unmatched junction bases numbered 9, after V lost 0 bases and J lost 6 bases. The CDR3 contains 18 residues. The CDR3 nucleotides are TGTGCCAGCAGCGTAGGACTAGCGGGAGGAAAATGGGGCAATGAGCAGTTCTTC. Translating it yields CASSVGLAGGKWGNEQFF.

The chain uses TRBV29-1 and TRBJ2-5, with D perhaps matching TRBD1 (5 bases). CDR3 size: 11 residues. CDR1 is SQVTM and CDR2 is ANQGSEA in the germline V gene. Trimming took 6 bases from V and 5 from J, leaving 10 bases between them. This chain's CDR3 is CSVGKGETQYF. The CDR3 DNA reads as TGCAGCGTAGGGAAGGGGGAGACCCAGTACTTC.

The chain carries TRBV28 and TRBJ2-6, with 10 bases matching TRBD2. The CDR3 is made up of 19 amino acids. The V gene's germline CDR1 is MDHEN and CDR2 SYDVKM. Germline trimming cut 5 bases from V and 0 bases from J; bases unmatched to any gene: 10. Here the CDR3 DNA reads TGTGCCAGCAGTACGGACACCGGGACTAGCGCCTCTGGGGCCAACGTCCTGACTTTC. It encodes CASSTDTGTSASGANVLTF.

This chain joins TRBV19 and TRBJ2-1; 8 nucleotides agree with TRBD2. This CDR3 spans 16 amino acids. Germline loops: CDR1 LNHDA, CDR2 SQIVND (reference sequence). V was pared by 5 bases and J by 8 bases, with 14 bases of the junction left unmatched. The chain's CDR3 is CASSLWGRGLGDEQFF. CDR3 DNA sequence: TGTGCCAGTAGTCTGTGGGGACGGGGACTAGGCGATGAGCAGTTCTTC.

The rearrangement joins TRBV13 to TRBJ1-2, with a weak D call TRBD1 (6 bases). Germline V lookup: CDR1 PRHDT, CDR2 FYEKMQ (reference sequence). Trimming left V 4 bases short and J 7 bases short, with 10 bases between. There are 12 residues in the CDR3. The CDR3 DNA follows: TGTGCCAGCAGCTCAGGGGCAGTTGGCTACACCTTC. Protein: CASSSGAVGYTF.

The rearrangement uses TRBV7-2 and TRBJ2-6; D uncertain. This CDR3 comprises 15 residues. The ends were cut back, 1 base at V and 0 bases at J, with 4 bases in the middle. Per germline, CDR1 SGHTA and CDR2 FQGNSA. CDR3 residues: CASSLERSGANVLTF. As DNA, the CDR3 is TGTGCCAGCAGCTTAGAACGCTCTGGGGCCAACGTCCTGACTTTC.

This clone was observed a few times. This chain connects TRBV27 to TRBJ1-2, with 7 bases aligning to TRBD1. The germline V gene has CDR1 MNHEY and CDR2 SMNVEV (reference sequence). The V gene end was trimmed by 4 bases and the J gene end by 4 bases; junction bases not matched to a gene: 6. The CDR3 spans 14 residues. This chain's CDR3 is CASSSGAGGYGYTF. The CDR3 coding sequence is TGTGCCAGCAGTTCGGGAGCAGGGGGCTATGGCTACACCTTC.

This chain links TRBV7-8 with TRBJ2-3; TRBD2 aligns across 9 bases. The CDR3 totals 13 residues. Germline V CDR1 and CDR2: SGHVS, FQNEAQ. V trimming: 5 bases; J trimming: 6 bases; junction bases outside the gene matches: 3. CDR3 coding DNA: TGTGCCAGCAGCGCGGGAGGGACGGATACGCAGTATTTT. Translated, it gives CASSAGGTDTQYF.

V and J are TRBV4-1 and TRBJ2-1; tentative D call: TRBD2 (6 bases). The CDR3 length is 16 residues. Trimming removed 10 bases at V and 8 bases at J, with 27 bases between. Germline loops: CDR1 MGHRA, CDR2 YSYEKL. CDR3 in amino acids: CATKIPVWGRSDEQFF. The CDR3 nucleotides are TGCGCCACCAAGATCCCTGTGTGGGGGAGGTCCGATGAGCAGTTCTTC.

This clone came up a few times. The rearrangement joins TRBV29-1 to TRBJ1-2; perhaps TRBD1 as D (5 bases). Germline V gene lookup returns CDR1 SQVTM and CDR2 ANQGSEA. The CDR3 totals 12 residues. V was cut by 7 bases and J by 3 bases, with 12 bases left in between. CDR3 loop: CSAPSGYYGYTF. DNA of the CDR3: TGCAGCGCCCCGTCAGGGTACTATGGCTACACCTTC.

This clone was found once. The V gene is TRBV4-2, the J gene TRBJ2-1; 15 nucleotides align to TRBD2. V shed 1 base, J shed 6 bases, and the junction held 4 bases outside the gene matches. CDR3 size: 17 residues. The germline gives CDR1 LGHNA, CDR2 YNFKEQ. CDR3 protein: CASSQVGLAGGPNEQFF. The DNA of the CDR3 is TGTGCCAGCAGCCAAGTGGGACTAGCGGGAGGACCCAATGAGCAGTTCTTC.

V gene TRBV7-3 combines with J gene TRBJ1-1; D may be TRBD1 (5 bases). V lost 6 bases, J lost 1 base, and 9 bases lay in between. The CDR3 contains 13 residues. CDR1 is SGHTA and CDR2 is FQGTGA in the germline V gene. Here the CDR3 reads CASSITGNTEAFF. Written as DNA, the CDR3 is TGTGCCAGCAGTATAACAGGGAACACTGAAGCTTTCTTT.

This clone was seen once. The chain uses TRBV28 and TRBJ1-2, with D maybe TRBD1 (6 bases). The germline V gene has CDR1 MDHEN and CDR2 SYDVKM. The CDR3 is 13 amino acids. V lost 3 bases to trimming and J lost 8 bases, with 13 bases between them. The chain's CDR3 is CASSFSTGLGYTF. In DNA form, the CDR3 reads TGTGCCAGCAGTTTCTCGACAGGTCTAGGCTACACCTTC.

A word on this clone: Different DNA sequences within this sample yield the same CDR3. The chain is built from TRBV11-2 and TRBJ2-7, with D perhaps TRBD2 (6 bases). CDR3 length: 13 amino acids. Germline CDR1 is SGHAT and CDR2 is FQNNGV. V lost 5 bases to trimming and J lost 2 bases, with 10 bases between them. This CDR3 reads CASSPGRTYEQYF. Here the CDR3 DNA reads TGTGCCAGCAGCCCGGGGAGGACCTACGAGCAGTACTTC.

The J gene is TRBJ1-5, the V gene TRBV30, with 7 bases identical to TRBD1. J was trimmed by 6 bases and V by 4 bases; bases with no gene match: 6. Germline V gene sequence: CDR1 GTSNPN, CDR2 SVGIG (reference sequence). This CDR3 is built from 13 residues. Here the CDR3 DNA reads TGTGCCTGGAACGACAGGGAGGGTCAGCCCCAGCATTTT. Its translation: CAWNDREGQPQHF.

A remark on this clone: Other DNA sequences in this sample translate to the same CDR3. The rearrangement joins TRBV19 to TRBJ1-2, with a possible D match to TRBD1 (6 bases). The CDR3 is 14 amino acids. With 3 bases removed from V and 2 bases from J, the gap between germline ends came to 10 bases. Germline values: CDR1 LNHDA, CDR2 SQIVND (reference sequence). This chain's CDR3 is CASSIGGANYGYTF. The CDR3 DNA reads as TGTGCCAGTAGTATTGGGGGGGCCAACTATGGCTACACCTTC.